The T cell receptor beta chain described here comes from a study of blood T cell repertoires in COVID-19. The J segment lost 5 bases and the V segment lost 1 base, leaving 7 bases of the junction unmatched. Germline loops: CDR1 LGHDT, CDR2 YNNKEL (reference sequence). The CDR3 is 15 amino acids. TCRdb's copy holds only in-frame clones and misses some; the assay was immunoSEQ multiplex PCR. Of under 170,000 clones listed, just over 85% are singletons. This TCR derives from a man between 65 and 79 years old with acute or convalescent COVID-19. Sequenced: peripheral blood. This sequence joins TRBV3-1 (or the pseudogene TRBV3-2) and TRBJ2-7, with 8 bases that match TRBD2. CDR3 sequence (DNA): TGTGCCAGCAGCCAAGGGGGCGGGGGGCCCAACGAGCAGTACTTC. Protein product: CASSQGGGGPNEQYF.